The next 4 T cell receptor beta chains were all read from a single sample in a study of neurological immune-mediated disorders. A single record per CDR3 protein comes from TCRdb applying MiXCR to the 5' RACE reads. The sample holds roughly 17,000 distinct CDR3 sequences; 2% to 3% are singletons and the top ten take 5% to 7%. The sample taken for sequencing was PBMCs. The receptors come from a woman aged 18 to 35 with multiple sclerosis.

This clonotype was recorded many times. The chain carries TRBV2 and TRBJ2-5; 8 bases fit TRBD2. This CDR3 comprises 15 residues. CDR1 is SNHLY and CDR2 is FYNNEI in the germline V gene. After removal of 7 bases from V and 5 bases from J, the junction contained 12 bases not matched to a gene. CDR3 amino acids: CASTGKLSGSETQYF. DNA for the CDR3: TGTGCCAGCACCGGGAAATTAAGCGGGAGTGAGACCCAGTACTTC.

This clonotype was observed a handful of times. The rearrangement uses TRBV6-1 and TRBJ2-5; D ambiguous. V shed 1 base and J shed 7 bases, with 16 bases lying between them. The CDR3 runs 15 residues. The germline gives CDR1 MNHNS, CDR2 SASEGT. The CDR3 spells CASSEENKITRTQYF. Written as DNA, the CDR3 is TGTGCCAGCAGTGAAGAGAACAAGATCACCAGGACCCAGTACTTC.

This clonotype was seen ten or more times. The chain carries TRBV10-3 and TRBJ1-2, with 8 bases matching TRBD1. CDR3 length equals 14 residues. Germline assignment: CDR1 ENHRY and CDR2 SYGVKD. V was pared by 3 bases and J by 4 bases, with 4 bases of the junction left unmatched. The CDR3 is CAISEQTGGYGYTF. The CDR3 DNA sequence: TGTGCCATCAGTGAACAAACAGGGGGCTATGGCTACACCTTC.

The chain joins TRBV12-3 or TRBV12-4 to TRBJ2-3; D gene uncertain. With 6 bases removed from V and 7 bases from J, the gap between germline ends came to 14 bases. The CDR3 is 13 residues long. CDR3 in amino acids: CASSTDVIYTQYF. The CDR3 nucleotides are TGTGCCAGCAGCACGGACGTAATATATACGCAGTATTTT.